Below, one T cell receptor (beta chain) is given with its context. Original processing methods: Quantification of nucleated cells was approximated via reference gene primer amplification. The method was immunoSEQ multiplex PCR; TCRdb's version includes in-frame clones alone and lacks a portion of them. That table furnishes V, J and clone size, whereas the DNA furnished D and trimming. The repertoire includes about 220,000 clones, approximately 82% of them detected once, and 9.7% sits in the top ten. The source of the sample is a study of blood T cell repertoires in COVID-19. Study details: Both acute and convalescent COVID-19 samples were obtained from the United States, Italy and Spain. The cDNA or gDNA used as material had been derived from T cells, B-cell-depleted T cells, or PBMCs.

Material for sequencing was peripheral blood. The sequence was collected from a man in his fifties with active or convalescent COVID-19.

Written as DNA, the CDR3 is TGCAGCGTTGCGGGGGGAGGGTTCAATGAGCAGTTCTTC. Its protein product is CSVAGGGFNEQFF. This chain uses TRBV29-1 with TRBJ2-1, with 7 nucleotides matching TRBD2. This CDR3 spans 13 amino acids. CDR1 and CDR2 from the germline V gene are SQVTM and ANQGSEA. Losses at the gene ends were 4 bases for V and 6 bases for J; bases not matched to a gene: 6.